Each of the 30 T cell receptor beta chains below was sequenced from the same sample in a study of cytomegalovirus exposure and HLA in healthy donors. In the PCR, 60 Vbeta and 13 Jbeta primers were used. Clones were read by immunoSEQ multiplex PCR, and TCRdb kept only the in-frame ones, dropping some. The sample has about 96,000 clones; 65% to 85% are singletons. The sample was PBMCs. The receptors shown here come from a female donor in good health and CMV-seropositive.

The chain couples TRBV11-2 to TRBJ2-7; 8 nucleotides agree with TRBD2. This CDR3 has 16 amino acids. Germline-derived CDR1 and CDR2 are SGHAT and FQNNGV. V shed 4 bases, J shed 0 bases, and the junction held 8 bases outside the gene matches. In DNA form, the CDR3 reads TGTGCCAGCAGCTCCCAACTAGCGGCCAGCTCCTACGAGCAGTACTTC. Encoded protein: CASSSQLAASSYEQYF.

The genes are TRBV4-3 and TRBJ1-1; 9 bases align to TRBD1. This CDR3 is 15 amino acids long. The ends lost 0 bases at V and 4 bases at J; junction bases unmatched: 3. Germline CDR1 is LGHNA and CDR2 is YSLEER. This CDR3 is CASSQDRTGATEAFF. For the CDR3, the DNA is TGCGCCAGCAGCCAAGATAGGACAGGGGCCACTGAAGCTTTCTTT.

J is TRBJ1-1 and V is TRBV4-1, with 8 bases matching TRBD1. The CDR3 has 14 residues. The junction had 8 bases not matched to a gene; V was cut back by 3 bases and J by 8 bases. The V gene's germline CDR1 is MGHRA and CDR2 YSYEKL. For the CDR3, the DNA is TGCGCCAGCAGCCAGGGACAGGACTATAAAGAAGCTTTCTTT. This encodes CASSQGQDYKEAFF.

The chain is built from TRBV7-3 and TRBJ1-2, with 11 bases identical to TRBD1. CDR1 and CDR2 (germline): SGHTA, FQGTGA. The CDR3 runs 13 residues. Unmatched junction bases numbered 5, after V lost 7 bases and J lost 7 bases. The CDR3 DNA reads as TGTGCCAGCACCCCAGGACAGGGGGCTGGCTACACCTTC. Its translation is CASTPGQGAGYTF.

The CDR3 protein is CASSLQDTQYF. CDR3 DNA: TGTGCCAGCAGCTTACAGGATACGCAGTATTTT. The V and J genes are TRBV7-6 and TRBJ2-3; D remains unclear. From germline, CDR1 is SGHVS and CDR2 FNYEAQ. CDR3 size: 11 residues. Trimming removed 2 bases at V and 6 bases at J, with 3 bases between.

The chain joins TRBV18 to TRBJ1-2, with D unresolved. The CDR3 sequence is 13 residues long. Trimming left V 2 bases short and J 4 bases short, with 8 bases between. Per the germline V gene, CDR1 is KGHSH and CDR2 is LQKENI. The CDR3 region has the DNA TGTGCCAGCTCACCAGAGAACAGCTATGGCTACACCTTC. Translation gives CASSPENSYGYTF.

The chain recombines TRBV4-3 with TRBJ2-3; 9 nucleotides align to TRBD2. Germline trimming cut 3 bases from V and 6 bases from J; bases unmatched to any gene: 10. This CDR3 contains 16 residues. From germline, CDR1 is LGHNA and CDR2 YSLEER. CDR3 sequence reads: CASSHLGGGGRDTQYF. The CDR3 DNA sequence: TGCGCCAGCAGCCACCTCGGCGGGGGGGGGCGGGATACGCAGTATTTT.

The chain carries TRBV5-1 and TRBJ1-1, with TRBD1 matching 7 bases. The CDR3 sequence is 14 residues long. The V gene's germline CDR1 is SGHRS and CDR2 YFSETQ. The ends lost 4 bases at V and 0 bases at J; junction bases unmatched: 3. In DNA, the CDR3 is TGCGCCAGCAGCCCAACAGGGGTGAACACTGAAGCTTTCTTT. This codes for CASSPTGVNTEAFF.

J is TRBJ1-4 and V is TRBV28, with 7 positions matching TRBD1. Germline V gives CDR1 MDHEN, CDR2 SYDVKM. The junction had 12 bases not matched to a gene; V was cut back by 2 bases and J by 15 bases. The CDR3 spans 14 residues. In DNA form, the CDR3 reads TGTGCCAGCAGTTTACCCGGGACAGCCCTCCCGATGTTTTTT. Protein product: CASSLPGTALPMFF.

Here the CDR3 reads CASSALQVRGYTF. The CDR3 nucleotides are TGTGCCAGCAGTGCCCTACAGGTCCGGGGCTACACCTTC. V and J are TRBV28 and TRBJ1-2; TRBD1 is a possible D gene (5 bases). From germline, CDR1 is MDHEN and CDR2 SYDVKM. The CDR3 is made up of 13 amino acids. Trimming took off 5 bases at V and 8 bases at J, with 15 bases between the two ends.

The V call is TRBV6-1, the J call TRBJ1-6; TRBD1 might be the D (5 bases). In germline, CDR1 is MNHNS, CDR2 SASEGT. The CDR3 loop spans 19 amino acids. Trimming left V 0 bases short and J 7 bases short, with 22 bases between. The DNA for the CDR3 is TGTGCCAGCAGTGAAGCGCTTCGGGGGAGACACCCCACCAATTCACCCCTCCACTTT. Translated, it gives CASSEALRGRHPTNSPLHF.

The chain is built from TRBV7-8 and TRBJ2-7, with a weak D call TRBD1 (6 bases). Trimming left V 2 bases short and J 6 bases short, with 23 bases between. The germline CDR1 and CDR2 sequences are SGHVS and FQNEAQ. The CDR3 consists of 17 residues. The DNA of the CDR3 is TGTGCCAGCAGCTTATTAGGGCGACAGGATCATAGTTCCGAGCAGTACTTC. This sequence encodes CASSLLGRQDHSSEQYF.

The chain has TRBV30 and TRBJ2-7, with D possibly TRBD1 on 5 matching bases. V lost 1 base and J 4 bases, leaving 14 bases between the germline ends. The CDR3 runs 14 residues. Germline CDR1 GTSNPN, CDR2 SVGIG (reference sequence). The CDR3 here is CAWSEGQGRYEQYF. The CDR3 DNA sequence: TGTGCCTGGAGTGAGGGTCAGGGAAGATACGAGCAGTACTTC. Supplemented by reference TRBV30 and TRBJ2-7, the full variable domain reads SQTIHQWPATLVQPVGSPLSLECTVEGTSNPNLYWYRQAAGRGLQLLFYSVGIGQISSEVPQNLSASRPQDRQFILSSKKLLLSDSGFYLCAWSEGQGRYEQYFGPGTRLTVT.

The J gene is TRBJ2-5, the V gene TRBV5-6; 11 bases agree with TRBD2. The germline V gene has CDR1 SGHDT and CDR2 YYEEEE. V lost 3 bases to trimming and J lost 2 bases; unmatched junction nucleotides: 6. This CDR3 region has 16 residues. The CDR3 protein is CASSWGLAAIQETQYF. The CDR3 DNA reads TGTGCCAGCAGCTGGGGACTAGCGGCGATACAAGAGACCCAGTACTTC.

The chain carries TRBV7-9 and TRBJ1-1; TRBD1 matches at 11 bases. CDR1 is SEHNR, CDR2 FQNEAQ, per germline (reference sequence). This CDR3 region has 14 residues. The J segment lost 4 bases and the V segment lost 5 bases, leaving 3 bases of the junction unmatched. DNA for the CDR3: TGTGCCAGCAGCGGGGGACAGGGGGGCACTGAAGCTTTCTTT. This encodes CASSGGQGGTEAFF.

The chain employs TRBV6-1 and TRBJ1-2; D possibly corresponds to TRBD1 (5 bases). CDR1 is MNHNS and CDR2 is SASEGT in the germline V gene. Deletions cut 6 bases from V and 7 bases from J, with 18 bases between. The CDR3 length is 14 residues. The CDR3 loop reads CASRDRFSLLGYTF. The CDR3 nucleotides read TGTGCCAGCAGAGACAGATTCTCTTTGCTTGGCTACACCTTC.

The CDR3 DNA reads TGCGCCAGCAGCTTGGCTAGCGGGAGAATGAATGAGCAGTTCTTC. Protein sequence: CASSLASGRMNEQFF. V gene TRBV5-1 combines with J gene TRBJ2-1; 10 nucleotides match TRBD2. The CDR3 contains 15 residues. From germline, CDR1 is SGHRS and CDR2 YFSETQ. After removal of 0 bases from V and 7 bases from J, the junction contained 4 bases not matched to a gene.

The genes are TRBV6-5 and TRBJ2-1; weak D call: TRBD1 (5 bases). Trimming took off 2 bases at V and 7 bases at J, with 6 bases between the two ends. The CDR3 consists of 12 residues. CDR1 is MNHEY, CDR2 SVGAGI, per germline. Here the CDR3 reads CASSYRGNEQFF. The CDR3 coding sequence is TGTGCCAGCAGTTACAGGGGAAATGAGCAGTTCTTC.

The gene calls are TRBV30 and TRBJ2-3, with 9 bases aligning to TRBD1. CDR1 GTSNPN and CDR2 SVGIG come from the germline V gene (reference sequence). Losses at the gene ends were 3 bases for V and 6 bases for J; bases not matched to a gene: 4. This CDR3 region has 13 residues. DNA for the CDR3: TGTGCCTGGAGAGATGACAGGGGGGATACGCAGTATTTT. Residues: CAWRDDRGDTQYF.

The chain joins TRBV25-1 to TRBJ1-1; 7 positions match TRBD1. The junction had 6 bases not matched to a gene; V was cut back by 6 bases and J by 2 bases. From germline, CDR1 is MGHDK and CDR2 SYGVNS. This CDR3 is built from 14 residues. CDR3: CASREQGDNTEAFF. CDR3 bases: TGTGCCAGCAGAGAGCAGGGGGATAACACTGAAGCTTTCTTT.

The chain carries TRBV5-4 and TRBJ2-7; TRBD2 agrees at 7 bases. Germline V gene data show CDR1 as SGHNT and CDR2 as YYREEE (reference sequence). The CDR3 is made up of 15 amino acids. V dropped 1 base and J dropped 3; count of bases not matched to a gene: 7. Here the CDR3 DNA reads TGTGCCAGCAGCTTGAGGCGGGAGAGGTACTACGAGCAGTACTTC. Its protein product is CASSLRRERYYEQYF. Variable domain in full (rest from reference TRBV5-4 and TRBJ2-7): ETGVTQSPTHLIKTRGQQVTLRCSSQSGHNTVSWYQQALGQGPQFIFQYYREEENGRGNFPPRFSGLQFPNYSSELNVNALELDDSALYLCASSLRRERYYEQYFGPGTRLTVT.

The chain links TRBV30 to TRBJ2-1; TRBD2 aligns across 12 bases. Losses at the gene ends were 0 bases for V and 8 bases for J; bases not matched to a gene: 20. Germline values: CDR1 GTSNPN, CDR2 SVGIG (reference sequence). There are 20 residues in the CDR3. The CDR3 region is CAWSVYRPSGRVNGSDEQFF. The CDR3 region has the DNA TGTGCCTGGAGTGTATATAGGCCTAGCGGGAGGGTGAATGGTTCTGATGAGCAGTTCTTC.

The chain carries TRBV4-1 and TRBJ2-3; TRBD2 aligns across 7 bases. Germline V gene lookup returns CDR1 MGHRA and CDR2 YSYEKL. CDR3 size: 16 residues. The V and J ends lost 1 base and 3 bases, in that order; junction bases with no gene match: 7. DNA of the CDR3: TGCGCCAGCAGCCAAGGTCCGGGAGGTTCGACAGATACGCAGTATTTT. Translated, it gives CASSQGPGGSTDTQYF.

The CDR3 coding sequence is TGTGCCATCAGTGAACAGATGAACACTGAAGCTTTCTTT. This translates into CAISEQMNTEAFF. The chain uses TRBV10-3 and TRBJ1-1; D gene ambiguous. The CDR3 is 13 amino acids. Germline assignment: CDR1 ENHRY and CDR2 SYGVKD. With 3 bases removed from V and 0 bases from J, the gap between germline ends came to 5 bases.

J is TRBJ2-7 and V is TRBV30; no reliable D call. The CDR3 sequence is 12 residues long. Germline CDR1 is GTSNPN and CDR2 is SVGIG (reference sequence). V lost 3 bases and J lost 6, with 12 bases in between. CDR3 bases: TGTGCCTGGAGGAAACTATTGGGCGAGCAGTACTTC. Its translation: CAWRKLLGEQYF.

CDR3 protein: CASSARGGTEAFF. The DNA of the CDR3 is TGCGCCAGCAGCGCTCGGGGGGGCACTGAAGCTTTCTTT. This chain links TRBV5-1 with TRBJ1-1; TRBD1 is a possible D gene (5 bases). This CDR3 is built from 13 residues. Germline CDR1 and CDR2: SGHRS and YFSETQ. V was cut by 4 bases and J by 4 bases, with 11 bases left in between.

This chain joins TRBV7-9 and TRBJ1-2, with 12 nucleotides matching TRBD1. After removal of 1 base from V and 8 bases from J, the junction contained 5 bases not matched to a gene. CDR1 SEHNR and CDR2 FQNEAQ come from the germline V gene (reference sequence). This CDR3 is 15 amino acids long. This CDR3 reads CASSLGGQGAFGYTF. CDR3 coding DNA: TGTGCCAGCAGCTTAGGGGGACAGGGGGCTTTCGGCTACACCTTC. Supplemented by reference TRBV7-9 and TRBJ1-2, the full variable domain reads DTGVSQNPRHKITKRGQNVTFRCDPISEHNRLYWYRQTLGQGPEFLTYFQNEAQLEKSRLLSDRFSAERPKGSFSTLEIQRTEQGDSAMYLCASSLGGQGAFGYTFGSGTRLTVV.

The chain links TRBV5-4 to TRBJ1-1; 7 nucleotides agree with TRBD1. The V gene end was trimmed by 0 bases and the J gene end by 0 bases; junction bases not matched to a gene: 5. CDR1 is SGHNT, CDR2 YYREEE, per germline (reference sequence). The CDR3 is 16 amino acids. The CDR3 reads CASSLGTGVLNTEAFF. The CDR3 nucleotides are TGTGCCAGCAGCTTGGGAACAGGGGTGCTGAACACTGAAGCTTTCTTT.

This chain links TRBV27 with TRBJ2-7, with D perhaps TRBD2 (5 bases). This CDR3 spans 18 amino acids. Germline CDR1 MNHEY, CDR2 SMNVEV (reference sequence). V lost 2 bases to trimming and J lost 0 bases, with 20 bases between them. CDR3 in DNA: TGTGCCAGCAGTTTAAAGCCCCCCTCAACAGCGGTCTCCTACGAGCAGTACTTC. This gives the protein CASSLKPPSTAVSYEQYF.

The rearrangement links TRBV4-3 to TRBJ1-2; TRBD1 might be the D (5 bases). Germline CDR1 LGHNA, CDR2 YSLEER. Trimming left V 0 bases short and J 6 bases short, with 8 bases between. The CDR3 length is 13 residues. CDR3 coding DNA: TGCGCCAGCAGCCAAGAGGGAGGGGATGGCTACACCTTC. This sequence encodes CASSQEGGDGYTF.